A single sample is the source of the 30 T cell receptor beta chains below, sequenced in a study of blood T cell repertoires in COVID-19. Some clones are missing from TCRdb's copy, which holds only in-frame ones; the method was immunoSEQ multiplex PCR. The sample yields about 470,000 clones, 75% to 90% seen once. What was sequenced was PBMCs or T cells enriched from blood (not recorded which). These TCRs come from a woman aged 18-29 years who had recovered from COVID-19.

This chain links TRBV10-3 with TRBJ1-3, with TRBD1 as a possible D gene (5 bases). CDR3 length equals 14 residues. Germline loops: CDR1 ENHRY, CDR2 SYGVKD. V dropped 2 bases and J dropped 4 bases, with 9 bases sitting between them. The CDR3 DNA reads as TGTGCCATCAGTGAGACCCGGACAGGAAACACCATATATTTT. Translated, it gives CAISETRTGNTIYF.

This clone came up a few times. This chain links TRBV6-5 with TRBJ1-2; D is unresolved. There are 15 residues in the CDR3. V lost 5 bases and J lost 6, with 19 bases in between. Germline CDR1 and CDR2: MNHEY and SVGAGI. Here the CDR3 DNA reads TGTGCCAGCAGTACTTGGGAGACAACTGCGCATGGCTACACCTTC. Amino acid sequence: CASSTWETTAHGYTF.

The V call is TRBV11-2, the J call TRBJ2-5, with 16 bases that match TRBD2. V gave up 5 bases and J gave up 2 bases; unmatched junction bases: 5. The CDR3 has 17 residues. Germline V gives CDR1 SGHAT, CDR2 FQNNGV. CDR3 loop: CASSPPGLAGGQETQYF. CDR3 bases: TGTGCCAGCAGCCCCCCGGGACTAGCGGGGGGGCAAGAGACCCAGTACTTC.

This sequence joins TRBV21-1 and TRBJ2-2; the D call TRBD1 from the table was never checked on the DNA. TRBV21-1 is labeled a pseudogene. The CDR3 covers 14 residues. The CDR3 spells CASSRKGGTGELFF. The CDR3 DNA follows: TGTGCCAGCAGCAGAAAAGGGGGCACCGGGGAGCTGTTTTTT.

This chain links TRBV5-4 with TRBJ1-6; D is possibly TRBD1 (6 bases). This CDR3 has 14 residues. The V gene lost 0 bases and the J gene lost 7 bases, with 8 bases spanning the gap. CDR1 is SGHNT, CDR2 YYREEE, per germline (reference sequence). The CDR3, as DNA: TGTGCCAGCAGCTTGGGGCAGGGGAATTCACCCCTCCACTTT. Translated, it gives CASSLGQGNSPLHF. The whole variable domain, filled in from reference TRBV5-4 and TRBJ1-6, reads ETGVTQSPTHLIKTRGQQVTLRCSSQSGHNTVSWYQQALGQGPQFIFQYYREEENGRGNFPPRFSGLQFPNYSSELNVNALELDDSALYLCASSLGQGNSPLHFGNGTRLTVT.

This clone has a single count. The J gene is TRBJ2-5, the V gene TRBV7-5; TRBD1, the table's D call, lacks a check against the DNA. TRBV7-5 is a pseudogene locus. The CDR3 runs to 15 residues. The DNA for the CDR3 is TGTGCCAGATATCGACAGGGGGCAGTTGGAGAGACCCAGTACTTC. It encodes CARYRQGAVGETQYF.

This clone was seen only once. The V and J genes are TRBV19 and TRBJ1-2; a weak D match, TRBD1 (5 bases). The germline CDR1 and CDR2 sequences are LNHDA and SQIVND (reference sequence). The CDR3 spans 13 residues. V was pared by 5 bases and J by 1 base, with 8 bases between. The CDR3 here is CASSPQGNYGYTF. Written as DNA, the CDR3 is TGTGCCAGTAGTCCGCAGGGTAACTATGGCTACACCTTC.

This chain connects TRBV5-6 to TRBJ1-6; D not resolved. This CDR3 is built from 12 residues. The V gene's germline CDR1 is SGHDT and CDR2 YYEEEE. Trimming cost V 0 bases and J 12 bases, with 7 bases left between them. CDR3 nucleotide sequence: TGTGCCAGCAGCTTGGGAGTCATACCCCTCCACTTT. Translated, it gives CASSLGVIPLHF.

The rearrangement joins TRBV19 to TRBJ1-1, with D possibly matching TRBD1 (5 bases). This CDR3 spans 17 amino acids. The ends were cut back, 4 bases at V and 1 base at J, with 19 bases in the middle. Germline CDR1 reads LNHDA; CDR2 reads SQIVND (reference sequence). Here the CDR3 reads CASSTPPWGLPNTEAFF. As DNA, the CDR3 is TGTGCCAGTAGTACGCCTCCATGGGGACTCCCGAACACTGAAGCTTTCTTT.

CDR3 residues: CASMARGFQETQYF. In DNA form, the CDR3 reads TGTGCCAGCATGGCCAGGGGCTTCCAAGAGACCCAGTACTTC. The gene calls are TRBV27 and TRBJ2-5; TRBD1 might be the D (6 bases). Trimming left V 7 bases short and J 1 base short, with 13 bases between. The CDR3 loop spans 14 amino acids. Germline loops: CDR1 MNHEY, CDR2 SMNVEV (reference sequence).

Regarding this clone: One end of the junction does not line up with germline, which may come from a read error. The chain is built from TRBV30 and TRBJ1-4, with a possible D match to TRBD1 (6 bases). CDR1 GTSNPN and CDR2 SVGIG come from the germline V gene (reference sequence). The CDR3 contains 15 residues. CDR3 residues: CAWSLSGTTNEKLFF. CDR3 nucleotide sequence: TGTGCCTGGTCCCTCTCCGGGACAACAAATGAAAAACTGTTTTTT.

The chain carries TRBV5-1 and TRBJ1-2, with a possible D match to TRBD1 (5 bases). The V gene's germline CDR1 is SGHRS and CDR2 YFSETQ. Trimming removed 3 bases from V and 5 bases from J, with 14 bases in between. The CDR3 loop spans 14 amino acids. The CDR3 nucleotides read TGCGCCAGCAGCTCCTATCCGGAGGGGTATGGCTACACCTTC. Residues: CASSSYPEGYGYTF.

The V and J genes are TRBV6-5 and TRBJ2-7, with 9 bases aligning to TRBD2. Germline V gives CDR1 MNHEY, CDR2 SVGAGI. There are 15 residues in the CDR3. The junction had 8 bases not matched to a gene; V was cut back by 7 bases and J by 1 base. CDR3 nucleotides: TGTGCCAGCATTGGTACTAGCGGGTTTTCCTACGAGCAGTACTTC. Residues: CASIGTSGFSYEQYF.

CDR3 sequence: CASSLMIESNEQFF. CDR3 bases: TGCGCCAGCAGCTTGATGATCGAGAGCAATGAGCAGTTCTTC. The chain uses TRBV5-1 and TRBJ2-1, with unresolved D. The CDR3 is 14 amino acids. Germline CDR1 is SGHRS and CDR2 is YFSETQ. V was cut by 1 base and J by 6 bases, with 11 bases left in between.

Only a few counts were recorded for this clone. The CDR3 spells CASGPDRVGNQPQHF. CDR3 sequence (DNA): TGTGCTAGTGGTCCCGACAGGGTAGGCAATCAGCCCCAGCATTTT. The chain joins TRBV12-5 to TRBJ1-5, with TRBD1 identical over 7 bases. CDR3 length: 15 amino acids. Losses at the gene ends were 5 bases for V and 2 bases for J; bases not matched to a gene: 6. Per germline, CDR1 LGHNT and CDR2 FRNRAP.

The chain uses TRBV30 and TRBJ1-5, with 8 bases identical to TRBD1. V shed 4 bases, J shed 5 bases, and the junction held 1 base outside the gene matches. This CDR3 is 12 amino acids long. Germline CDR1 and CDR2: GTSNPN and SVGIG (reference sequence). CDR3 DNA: TGTGCCTGGACGACAGGGGATCAGCCCCAGCATTTT. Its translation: CAWTTGDQPQHF.

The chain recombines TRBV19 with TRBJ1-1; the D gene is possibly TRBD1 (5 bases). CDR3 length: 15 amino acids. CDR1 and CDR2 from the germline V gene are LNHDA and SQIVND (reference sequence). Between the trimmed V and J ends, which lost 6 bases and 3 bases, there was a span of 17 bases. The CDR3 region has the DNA TGTGCCAGTAGCCTCCCCGGACACCTTTACACTGAAGCTTTCTTT. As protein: CASSLPGHLYTEAFF.

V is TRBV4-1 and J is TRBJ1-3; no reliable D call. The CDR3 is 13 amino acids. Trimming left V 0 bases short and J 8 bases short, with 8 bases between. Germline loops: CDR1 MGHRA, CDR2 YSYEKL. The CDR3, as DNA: TGCGCCAGCAGCCAAGAATTAGAAGACACCATATATTTT. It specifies CASSQELEDTIYF.

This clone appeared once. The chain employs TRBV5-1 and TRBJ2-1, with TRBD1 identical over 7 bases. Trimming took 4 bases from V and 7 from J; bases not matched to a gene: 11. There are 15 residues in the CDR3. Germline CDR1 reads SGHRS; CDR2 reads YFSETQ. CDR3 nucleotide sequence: TGCGCCAGCAGCGTTAGACAGGGCTCCATGAATGAGCAGTTCTTC. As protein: CASSVRQGSMNEQFF.

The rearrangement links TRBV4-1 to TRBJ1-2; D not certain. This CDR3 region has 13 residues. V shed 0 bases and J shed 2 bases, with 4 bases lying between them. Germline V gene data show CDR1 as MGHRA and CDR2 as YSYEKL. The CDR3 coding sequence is TGCGCCAGCAGCCAAGATCGGAACTATGGCTACACCTTC. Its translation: CASSQDRNYGYTF.

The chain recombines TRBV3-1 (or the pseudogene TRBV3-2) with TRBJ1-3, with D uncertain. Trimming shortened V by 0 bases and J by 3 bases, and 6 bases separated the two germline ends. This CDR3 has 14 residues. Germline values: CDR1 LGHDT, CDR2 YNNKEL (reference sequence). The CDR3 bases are TGTGCCAGCAGCCAAGATCTAGGTGGAAACACCATATATTTT. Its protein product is CASSQDLGGNTIYF.

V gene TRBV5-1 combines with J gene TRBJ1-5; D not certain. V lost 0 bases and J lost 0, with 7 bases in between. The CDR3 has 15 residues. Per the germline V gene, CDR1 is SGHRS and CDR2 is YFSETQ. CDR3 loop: CASSLGVVSNQPQHF. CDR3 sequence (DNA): TGCGCCAGCAGCTTGGGAGTAGTTAGCAATCAGCCCCAGCATTTT.

The CDR3 coding sequence is TGTGCCAGCTCACCACCGGAGGTTGGGACAGGGGCTTATGGCTACACCTTC. It translates to CASSPPEVGTGAYGYTF. The chain is built from TRBV18 and TRBJ1-2; TRBD1 matches at 10 bases. The CDR3 spans 17 residues. Germline-derived CDR1 and CDR2 are KGHSH and LQKENI. With V trimmed by 0 bases and J by 5 bases, 9 bases remained unmatched.

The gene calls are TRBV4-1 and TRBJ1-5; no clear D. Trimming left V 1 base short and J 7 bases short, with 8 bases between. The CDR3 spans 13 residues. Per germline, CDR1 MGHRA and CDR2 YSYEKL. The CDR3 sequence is CASSQAIRQPQHF. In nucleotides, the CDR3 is TGCGCCAGCAGCCAAGCTATTCGACAGCCCCAGCATTTT.

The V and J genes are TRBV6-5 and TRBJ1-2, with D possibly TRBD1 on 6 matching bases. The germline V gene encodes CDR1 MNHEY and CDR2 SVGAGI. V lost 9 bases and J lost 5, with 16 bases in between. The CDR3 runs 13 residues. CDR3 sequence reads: CARNRVKGYGYTF. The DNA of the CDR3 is TGTGCCAGAAACAGGGTGAAGGGGTATGGCTACACCTTC.

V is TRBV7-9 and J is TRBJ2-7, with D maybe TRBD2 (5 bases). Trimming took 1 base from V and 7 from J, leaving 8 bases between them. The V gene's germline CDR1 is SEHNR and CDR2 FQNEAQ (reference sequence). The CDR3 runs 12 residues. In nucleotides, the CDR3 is TGTGCCAGCAGCTTAGGCTGGAGGGAGCAGTACTTC. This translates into CASSLGWREQYF.

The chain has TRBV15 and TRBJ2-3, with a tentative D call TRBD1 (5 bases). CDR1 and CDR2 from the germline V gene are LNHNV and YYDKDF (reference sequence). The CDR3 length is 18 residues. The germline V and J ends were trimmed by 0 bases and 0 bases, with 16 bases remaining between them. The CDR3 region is CATSRDPRESTSTDTQYF. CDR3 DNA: TGTGCCACCAGCAGAGATCCCAGGGAAAGTACTAGCACAGATACGCAGTATTTT.

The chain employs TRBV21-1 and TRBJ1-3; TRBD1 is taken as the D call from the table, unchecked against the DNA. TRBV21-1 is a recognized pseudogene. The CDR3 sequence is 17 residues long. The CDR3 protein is CASSFRDGAGVGNTIYF. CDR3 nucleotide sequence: TGTGCCAGCAGCTTCCGAGATGGGGCAGGGGTTGGAAACACCATATATTTT.

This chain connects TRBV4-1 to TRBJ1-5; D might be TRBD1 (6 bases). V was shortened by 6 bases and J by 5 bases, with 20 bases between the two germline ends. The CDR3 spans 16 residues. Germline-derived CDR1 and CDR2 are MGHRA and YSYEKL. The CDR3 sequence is CASSDGGRGGDQPQHF. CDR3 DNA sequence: TGCGCCAGCAGTGACGGTGGCAGGGGTGGGGATCAGCCCCAGCATTTT.

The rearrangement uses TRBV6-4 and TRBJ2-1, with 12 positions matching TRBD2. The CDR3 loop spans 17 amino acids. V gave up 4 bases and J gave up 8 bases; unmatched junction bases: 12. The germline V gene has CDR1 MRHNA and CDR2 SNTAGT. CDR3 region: CASSAFPSGGAVDEQFF. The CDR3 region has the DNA TGTGCCAGCAGTGCCTTCCCTAGCGGGGGGGCCGTCGATGAGCAGTTCTTC.